These 22 T cell receptor beta chains came from one sample sequenced in a study of T cell responses to AZD1222 COVID-19 vaccine. Only in-frame clones appear in the TCRdb table, and some are missing; sequencing was by immunoSEQ multiplex PCR. This table has 150,000 to 170,000 clones, about nine tenths appearing once. The sequenced sample was peripheral blood, obtained on day 0 of AZD1222 vaccination. The receptors were sampled from an adult in good health.

The chain links TRBV19 to TRBJ1-2; D unresolved. The CDR3 consists of 11 residues. The V end was cut by 3 bases, the J end by 12 bases, with 11 bases between. Germline CDR1 is LNHDA and CDR2 is SQIVND (reference sequence). CDR3 sequence: CASSIAGGHTF. CDR3 bases: TGTGCCAGTAGTATTGCGGGAGGACACACCTTC.

The chain has TRBV13 and TRBJ1-1; tentatively, D is TRBD1 (6 bases). There are 12 residues in the CDR3. The V end lost 5 bases, the J end lost 10 bases, and 14 bases lay between the germline ends. Germline V gives CDR1 PRHDT, CDR2 FYEKMQ (reference sequence). The CDR3 loop reads CASSPSDRAAFF. The CDR3 nucleotides read TGTGCCAGCAGCCCCTCGGACAGAGCAGCTTTCTTT.

The chain combines TRBV9 with TRBJ2-1; D is uncertain. Germline lookup yields CDR1 SGDLS and CDR2 YYNGEE. Trimming left V 0 bases short and J 9 bases short, with 7 bases between. CDR3 length equals 12 residues. The DNA for the CDR3 is TGTGCCAGCAGCGTAGAGGGTCTTGAGCAGTTCTTC. Amino acids: CASSVEGLEQFF.

CDR3: CASSPTGLGVEKLFF. In nucleotides, the CDR3 is TGCGCCAGCAGCCCCACAGGGTTAGGAGTAGAAAAACTGTTTTTT. This chain connects TRBV5-1 to TRBJ1-4, with D perhaps TRBD1 (6 bases). The V gene lost 4 bases and the J gene lost 8 bases, with 18 bases spanning the gap. The CDR3 loop spans 15 amino acids. CDR1 and CDR2 from the germline V gene are SGHRS and YFSETQ.

The rearrangement links TRBV28 to TRBJ2-7; D is unresolved. Germline-derived CDR1 and CDR2 are MDHEN and SYDVKM. CDR3 length: 14 residues. Trimming cost V 6 bases and J 1 base, with 13 bases left between them. In nucleotides, the CDR3 is TGTGCCAGCAGATCGATTGGGTTATCCTACGAGCAGTACTTC. This gives the protein CASRSIGLSYEQYF.

The rearrangement joins TRBV11-2 to TRBJ2-4; possible D gene TRBD2, 5 bases. V was pared by 4 bases and J by 3 bases, with 16 bases between. The CDR3 is 16 amino acids. In germline, CDR1 is SGHAT, CDR2 FQNNGV. The CDR3 nucleotides read TGTGCCAGCAGCTCTCGAGGGCAGTTTGGCAAAAACATTCAGTACTTC. Protein: CASSSRGQFGKNIQYF.

V and J are TRBV21-1 and TRBJ1-2; the DNA was not used to check the table's D call, TRBD1. TRBV21-1 constitutes a pseudogene. This CDR3 comprises 11 residues. The CDR3 bases are TGTGCCAGCAGCAAAGCCCGGACAGGAAGCTTC. Its translation: CASSKARTGSF.

The chain is built from TRBV9 and TRBJ1-6; D is unresolved. Germline-derived CDR1 and CDR2 are SGDLS and YYNGEE. This CDR3 contains 16 residues. Trimming left V 4 bases short and J 0 bases short, with 11 bases between. The CDR3 here is CASSPLVGSYNSPLHF. Here the CDR3 DNA reads TGTGCCAGCAGCCCCCTGGTGGGCTCCTATAATTCACCCCTCCACTTT.

This chain links TRBV6-5 with TRBJ1-2, with a tentative D call TRBD1 (5 bases). V lost 5 bases to trimming and J lost 5 bases, with 15 bases between them. The CDR3 is 14 residues long. Germline V lookup: CDR1 MNHEY, CDR2 SVGAGI. This chain's CDR3 is CASSPAGATYGYTF. The CDR3 region has the DNA TGTGCCAGCAGTCCCGCCGGGGCCACATATGGCTACACCTTC.

V gene TRBV19 combines with J gene TRBJ1-1; D remains unclear. This CDR3 spans 11 amino acids. V dropped 11 bases and J dropped 4 bases, with 11 bases sitting between them. The germline gives CDR1 LNHDA, CDR2 SQIVND (reference sequence). Here the CDR3 DNA reads TGTGCCGCTCGATGGGGCACTGAAGCTTTCTTT. Amino acids: CAARWGTEAFF.

The chain carries TRBV3-1 (or the pseudogene TRBV3-2) and TRBJ1-2; D is perhaps TRBD1 (5 bases). The CDR3 is 14 amino acids. Trimming shortened V by 1 base and J by 3 bases, and 9 bases separated the two germline ends. Germline V gene sequence: CDR1 LGHDT, CDR2 YNNKEL (reference sequence). The CDR3 DNA follows: TGTGCCAGCAGCCAAGTTCGGGGGGACTATGGCTACACCTTC. Amino acid sequence: CASSQVRGDYGYTF.

The rearrangement joins TRBV9 to TRBJ1-5, with D possibly being TRBD1 (5 bases). Trimming removed 2 bases from V and 6 bases from J, with 12 bases in between. Germline loops: CDR1 SGDLS, CDR2 YYNGEE. This CDR3 has 14 amino acids. The CDR3 protein is CASSVGGEGQPQHF. The CDR3 DNA follows: TGTGCCAGCAGCGTGGGGGGGGAAGGTCAGCCCCAGCATTTT.

The rearrangement joins TRBV12-5 to TRBJ1-2; 10 positions match TRBD1. In germline, CDR1 is LGHNT, CDR2 FRNRAP. The length of the CDR3 is 19 residues. V gave up 1 base and J gave up 8 bases; unmatched junction bases: 19. The CDR3 DNA is TGTGCTAGTGGTTTGGCCCTTGAGGGAGCCGGGACAGGGGAGGCCGGCTACACCTTC. This gives the protein CASGLALEGAGTGEAGYTF.

V gene TRBV11-3 combines with J gene TRBJ2-7; D is uncertain. Germline V gives CDR1 SGHNT, CDR2 YENEEA. The CDR3 runs 13 residues. Deletions cut 2 bases from V and 2 bases from J, with 7 bases between. The DNA of the CDR3 is TGTGCCAGCAGCTTATTCGGCACCTACGAGCAGTACTTC. It encodes CASSLFGTYEQYF.

The rearrangement joins TRBV10-3 to TRBJ2-1, with D possibly matching TRBD1 (6 bases). Trimming left V 0 bases short and J 6 bases short, with 12 bases between. Germline CDR1 and CDR2: ENHRY and SYGVKD. CDR3 size: 15 residues. The DNA of the CDR3 is TGTGCCATCAGTGAGTCATCACCAGGGGTCAATGAGCAGTTCTTC. Protein product: CAISESSPGVNEQFF.

This clone appeared once. The V call is TRBV5-4, the J call TRBJ2-7; D is possibly TRBD2 (6 bases). Per the germline V gene, CDR1 is SGHNT and CDR2 is YYREEE (reference sequence). The V end was cut by 5 bases, the J end by 8 bases, with 20 bases between. The CDR3 contains 14 residues. This CDR3 is CASRIGTGGEKQYF. The CDR3 DNA follows: TGTGCCAGCAGAATCGGGACGGGCGGGGAAAAGCAGTACTTC.

The V call is TRBV25-1, the J call TRBJ2-5, with 7 bases matching TRBD1. The CDR3 has 14 residues. CDR1 and CDR2 (germline): MGHDK, SYGVNS. J gave up 5 bases and V 7 bases, and 10 bases lay outside the gene matches. The CDR3 is CASIGGDLTETQYF. The CDR3 nucleotides read TGTGCCAGCATAGGGGGCGATCTCACTGAGACCCAGTACTTC.

In regard to this clone: One junction end disagrees with the germline gene, perhaps due to a read error. This chain links TRBV2 with TRBJ2-2, with D maybe TRBD1 (6 bases). Germline lookup yields CDR1 SNHLY and CDR2 FYNNEI. The CDR3 has 13 residues. The CDR3: CASREGGSGELFF. The CDR3 nucleotides read TGTGCCAGCAGAGAAGGGGGTTCCGGGGAGCTGTTTTTT.

The genes are TRBV19 and TRBJ1-1, with a tentative D call TRBD1 (5 bases). The length of the CDR3 is 14 residues. Trimming removed 3 bases at V and 1 base at J, with 9 bases between. Germline values: CDR1 LNHDA, CDR2 SQIVND (reference sequence). For the CDR3, the DNA is TGTGCCAGTAGTATTCTGGGGACGAACACTGAAGCTTTCTTT. Protein: CASSILGTNTEAFF.

This chain joins TRBV3-1 (or the pseudogene TRBV3-2) and TRBJ2-1; D unresolved. The CDR3 covers 14 residues. The germline CDR1 and CDR2 sequences are LGHDT and YNNKEL (reference sequence). V lost 8 bases and J 0 bases, leaving 11 bases between the germline ends. The CDR3 region is CASAALGSYNEQFF. Here the CDR3 DNA reads TGTGCCAGCGCTGCCCTCGGCTCCTACAATGAGCAGTTCTTC.

The genes are TRBV2 and TRBJ2-3; perhaps TRBD1 as D (5 bases). The CDR3 spans 14 residues. V was clipped by 2 bases and J by 4 bases, with 10 bases between them. Germline V gene data show CDR1 as SNHLY and CDR2 as FYNNEI. The CDR3 DNA follows: TGTGCCAGCAGTGAACAGGGCTTTGCAGATACGCAGTATTTT. This translates into CASSEQGFADTQYF.

This chain connects TRBV7-3 to TRBJ1-1, with D unclear. The CDR3 contains 13 residues. V shed 2 bases and J shed 7 bases, with 11 bases lying between them. Germline CDR1 and CDR2: SGHTA and FQGTGA. The CDR3, as DNA: TGTGCCAGCAGCTTACTCCCTTCTGATGAAGCTTTCTTT. Its protein product is CASSLLPSDEAFF.